This T cell receptor (beta chain) was captured by sequencing in a study of molecular identifiers for immune sequencing clone quantification. About the study: Replicate RNA came from about 20,000 or 100,000 naive CD8 cells and was split five ways, and four parts were sequenced.

This clonotype turned up a few times. Antigen specificity is unknown. Libraries used roughly 19,000 to 1,100,000 sorted naive CD8 T cells and 10%, 30% or 50% RNA input. TCRdb itself ran the PCR reads through MiXCR, one entry per CDR3 protein. The repertoire includes about half a million distinct CDR3 sequences, around 23% of them detected once, and roughly 0.77% sits in the top ten. Study-level findings and limits: Whereas clones above 20 RNA copies held under 1% of naive-cell molecules, they held over 98% of effector molecules.

The ends lost 0 bases at V and 0 bases at J; junction bases unmatched: 7. The CDR3 runs 18 residues. Germline V gives CDR1 LNHDA, CDR2 SQIVND (reference sequence). This sequence joins TRBV19 and TRBJ2-1; 8 nucleotides align to TRBD2. This receptor was taken from a human donor in good health. Some libraries in this study had Jurkat cell RNA spiked in. The material sequenced was naive CD8+ T cells from blood, with Jurkat cell RNA spiked in. Subset given: FACS-sorted CD8+CD4-CCR7+CD45RA+ naive T cells. CDR3 sequence reads: CASSIDPGGALSYNEQFF. In nucleotides, the CDR3 is TGTGCCAGTAGTATAGATCCGGGAGGGGCCCTCTCCTACAATGAGCAGTTCTTC. The full variable domain, with the rest looked up from reference TRBV19 and TRBJ2-1, is DGGITQSPKYLFRKEGQNVTLSCEQNLNHDAMYWYRQDPGQGLRLIYYSQIVNDFQKGDIAEGYSVSREKKESFPLTVTSAQKNPTAFYLCASSIDPGGALSYNEQFFGPGTRLTVL.